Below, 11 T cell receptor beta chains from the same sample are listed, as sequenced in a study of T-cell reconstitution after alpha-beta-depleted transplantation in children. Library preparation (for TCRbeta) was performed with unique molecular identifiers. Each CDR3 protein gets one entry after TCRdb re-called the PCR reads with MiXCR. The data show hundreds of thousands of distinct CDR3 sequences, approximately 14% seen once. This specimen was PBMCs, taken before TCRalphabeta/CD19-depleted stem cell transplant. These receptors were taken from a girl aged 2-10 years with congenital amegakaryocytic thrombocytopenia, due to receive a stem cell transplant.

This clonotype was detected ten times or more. This CDR3 is CASSLIGGGNQPQHF. CDR3 DNA sequence: TGTGCCAGCAGTTTAATTGGTGGCGGCAATCAGCCCCAGCATTTT. This chain uses TRBV12-3 or TRBV12-4 with TRBJ1-5; unclear D gene. The CDR3 consists of 15 residues. Trimming shortened V by 2 bases and J by 2 bases, and 10 bases separated the two germline ends.

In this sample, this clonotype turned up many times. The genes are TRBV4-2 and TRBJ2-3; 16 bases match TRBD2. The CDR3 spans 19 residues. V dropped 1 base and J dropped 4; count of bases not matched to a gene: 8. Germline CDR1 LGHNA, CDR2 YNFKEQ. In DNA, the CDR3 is TGTGCCAGCAGCCAAGTAGGCGGGACTAGCGGGAGGGCCCCAGATACGCAGTATTTT. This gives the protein CASSQVGGTSGRAPDTQYF.

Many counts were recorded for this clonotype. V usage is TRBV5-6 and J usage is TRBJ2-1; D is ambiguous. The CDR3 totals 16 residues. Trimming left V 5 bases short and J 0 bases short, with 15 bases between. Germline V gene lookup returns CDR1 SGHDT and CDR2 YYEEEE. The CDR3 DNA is TGTGCCAGCAGGGACGGTTGGAACCCCTCCTACAATGAGCAGTTCTTC. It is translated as CASRDGWNPSYNEQFF.

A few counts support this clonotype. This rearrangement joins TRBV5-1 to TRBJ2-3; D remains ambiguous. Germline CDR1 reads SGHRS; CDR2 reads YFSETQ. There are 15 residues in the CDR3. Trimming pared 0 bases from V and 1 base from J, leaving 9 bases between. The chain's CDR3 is CASSLGQAGTDTQYF. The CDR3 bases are TGCGCCAGCAGCTTGGGGCAGGCTGGCACAGATACGCAGTATTTT.

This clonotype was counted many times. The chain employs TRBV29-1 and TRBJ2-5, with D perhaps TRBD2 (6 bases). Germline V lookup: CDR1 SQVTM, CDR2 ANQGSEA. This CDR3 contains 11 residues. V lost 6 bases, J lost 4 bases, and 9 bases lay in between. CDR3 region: CSVAGLETQYF. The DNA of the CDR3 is TGCAGCGTCGCGGGACTAGAGACCCAGTACTTC. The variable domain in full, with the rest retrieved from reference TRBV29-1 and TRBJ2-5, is SAVISQKPSRDICQRGTSLTIQCQVDSQVTMMFWYRQQPGQSLTLIATANQGSEATYESGFVIDKFPISRPNLTFSTLTVSNMSPEDSSIYLCSVAGLETQYFGPGTRLLVL.

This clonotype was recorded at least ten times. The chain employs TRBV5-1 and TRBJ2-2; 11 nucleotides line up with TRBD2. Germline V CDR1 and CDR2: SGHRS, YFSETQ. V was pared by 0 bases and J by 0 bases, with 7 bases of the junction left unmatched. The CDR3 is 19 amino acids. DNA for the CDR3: TGCGCCAGCAGCTTGGGAGTCCTAGCGGGAGGTTCGAACACCGGGGAGCTGTTTTTT. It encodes CASSLGVLAGGSNTGELFF.

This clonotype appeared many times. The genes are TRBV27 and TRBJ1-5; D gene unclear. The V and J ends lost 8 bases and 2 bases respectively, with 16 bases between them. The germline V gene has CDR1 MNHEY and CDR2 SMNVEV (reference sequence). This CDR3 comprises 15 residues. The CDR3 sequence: CASQPGQAGNQPQHF. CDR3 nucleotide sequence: TGTGCCAGCCAGCCTGGGCAGGCGGGCAATCAGCCCCAGCATTTT.

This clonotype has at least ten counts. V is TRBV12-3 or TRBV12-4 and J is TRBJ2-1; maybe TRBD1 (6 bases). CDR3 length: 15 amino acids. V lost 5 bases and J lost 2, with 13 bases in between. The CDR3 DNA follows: TGTGCCAGCAGTCTCCAGGGGATTCCCTACAATGAGCAGTTCTTC. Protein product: CASSLQGIPYNEQFF.

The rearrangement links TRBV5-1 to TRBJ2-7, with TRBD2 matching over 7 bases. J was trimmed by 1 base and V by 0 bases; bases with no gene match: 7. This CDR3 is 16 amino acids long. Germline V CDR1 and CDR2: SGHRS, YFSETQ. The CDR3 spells CASSLGSPSGSYEQYF. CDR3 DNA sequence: TGCGCCAGCAGCTTGGGGTCCCCTAGCGGATCCTACGAGCAGTACTTC.

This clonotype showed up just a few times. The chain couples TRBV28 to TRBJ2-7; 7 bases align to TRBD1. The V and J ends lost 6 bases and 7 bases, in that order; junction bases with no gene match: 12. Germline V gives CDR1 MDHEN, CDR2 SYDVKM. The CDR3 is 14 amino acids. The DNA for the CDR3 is TGTGCCAGCAGGTGCCCGGACAGGCTAAAAGAGCAGTACTTC. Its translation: CASRCPDRLKEQYF.

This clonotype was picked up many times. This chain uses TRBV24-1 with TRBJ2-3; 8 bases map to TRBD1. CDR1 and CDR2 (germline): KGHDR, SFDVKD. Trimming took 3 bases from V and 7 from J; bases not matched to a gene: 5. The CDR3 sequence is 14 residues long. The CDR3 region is CATSDPDRGHTQYF. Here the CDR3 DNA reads TGTGCCACCAGTGATCCCGACAGGGGACATACGCAGTATTTT.